Each of the 8 T cell receptor beta chains below was sequenced from the same sample in a study of blood T cells in healthy people across ages (dated by TCRdb to between 2014 and 2016). The protocol used for the library was 5' RACE. These reads were obtained on an Illumina HiSeq 2500. A second PCR of about 7 to 12 cycles was run with a J-beta primer mix and a sample-barcoded 5' primer. The public reads were reprocessed in TCRdb via fastp at Q25 and MiXCR, keeping in-frame beta chains. For every CDR3 protein sequence, its rows merge into one entry that carries the most common genes and DNA. This sample is represented by around 320,000 distinct CDR3 sequences; less than 30% of them were singletons. The ten largest make up approximately 30% of the sample. Material: blood. Receptors originate from a woman aged 70 to 79 in good health.

This chain links TRBV11-1 with TRBJ1-1; D gene unclear. CDR1 SGHAT and CDR2 FQDESV come from the germline V gene (reference sequence). The CDR3 length is 15 residues. The germline V and J ends were trimmed by 4 bases and 1 base, with 13 bases remaining between them. The CDR3 DNA follows: TGTGCCAGCAGCTCCAGGACCGCTAGGAACACTGAAGCTTTCTTT. Encoded protein: CASSSRTARNTEAFF. Variable domain in full (rest from reference TRBV11-1 and TRBJ1-1): EAEVAQSPRYKITEKSQAVAFWCDPISGHATLYWYRQILGQGPELLVQFQDESVVDDSQLPKDRFSAERLKGVDSTLKIQPAELGDSAMYLCASSSRTARNTEAFFGQGTRLTVV.

V gene TRBV20-1 combines with J gene TRBJ2-6; D call uncertain. Germline-derived CDR1 and CDR2 are DFQATT and SNEGSKA (reference sequence). V was cut by 3 bases and J by 4 bases, with 7 bases left in between. This CDR3 is 13 amino acids long. CDR3 sequence: CSARDQGANVLTF. In nucleotides, the CDR3 is TGCAGTGCTAGGGATCAGGGGGCCAACGTCCTGACTTTC.

The chain links TRBV20-1 to TRBJ2-7, with TRBD1 identical over 9 bases. In germline, CDR1 is DFQATT, CDR2 SNEGSKA (reference sequence). Trimming removed 0 bases from V and 3 bases from J; junction bases left unmatched: 3. CDR3 size: 14 residues. The CDR3 region has the DNA TGCAGTGCTAGAGATCCGGGACAGGGCTACGAGCAGTACTTC. Translation: CSARDPGQGYEQYF.

This clonotype has a handful of counts. The chain joins TRBV20-1 to TRBJ2-5; 7 positions match TRBD2. The J call may be faulty, since TRBJ2-7 better matches the DNA end. Per the germline V gene, CDR1 is DFQATT and CDR2 is SNEGSKA (reference sequence). There are 14 residues in the CDR3. The chain's CDR3 is CSAREGRGVYEQYF. CDR3 sequence (DNA): TGCAGTGCTAGAGAGGGACGGGGGGTCTACGAGCAGTACTTC.

DNA for the CDR3: TGTGCCAGCACCGACCGGCCGTCACATCGTTCAAACAATGAGCAGTTCTTC. Protein sequence: CASTDRPSHRSNNEQFF. The V call is TRBV11-2, the J call TRBJ2-1; D gene uncertain. Germline V CDR1 and CDR2: SGHAT, FQNNGV. The length of the CDR3 is 17 residues. The V end lost 7 bases, the J end lost 5 bases, and 24 bases lay between the germline ends.

The V call is TRBV5-1, the J call TRBJ2-1; 13 positions match TRBD2. The J segment lost 9 bases and the V segment lost 7 bases, leaving 4 bases of the junction unmatched. Germline assignment: CDR1 SGHRS and CDR2 YFSETQ. The CDR3 is 13 residues long. This chain's CDR3 is CASRLAGGSEQFF. The CDR3, as DNA: TGCGCCAGCCGACTAGCGGGAGGCAGTGAGCAGTTCTTC.

The table lists this clonotype with many counts. The rearrangement joins TRBV20-1 to TRBJ1-4; D may be TRBD1 (5 bases). V lost 5 bases and J lost 8, with 12 bases in between. Germline values: CDR1 DFQATT, CDR2 SNEGSKA (reference sequence). The CDR3 has 12 residues. This CDR3 is CSAGQGGEKLFF. DNA for the CDR3: TGCAGTGCTGGCCAGGGAGGCGAAAAACTGTTTTTT.

This CDR3 is CASYGYNEQFF. CDR3 sequence (DNA): TGTGCCAGCTACGGTTACAATGAGCAGTTCTTC. The chain uses TRBV6-5 and TRBJ2-5; D remains unclear. Near its end, the DNA agrees better with TRBJ2-1, so the J call may be wrong. The CDR3 covers 11 residues. Germline CDR1 is MNHEY and CDR2 is SVGAGI.